Each of the 20 T cell receptor beta chains below was sequenced from the same sample in a study of T cells in women clearing cervical HPV infection. Using immunoSEQ multiplex PCR, the repertoire was profiled, and TCRdb retains in-frame clones only, with some absent. This sample's clone table lists some 20,000 clones. The sample consisted of blood buffy coat. The source is a woman aged 18-69 years with a cervical HPV16 infection that either progressed to CIN3+ or cleared (not recorded which).

Comment on this clone: The read is 3 residues too short to cover the CDR3 end, so that end is filled in from the germline J gene. This chain connects TRBV6-2 or TRBV6-3 to TRBJ1-2; a weak D match, TRBD1 (5 bases). Germline CDR1 MNHEY, CDR2 SVGEGT. The CDR3 sequence is 15 residues long. The part of the CDR3 DNA that was read is TGTGCCAGCAGTTCGGGGGGGACCTCCTACAATGAC. The encoded protein is CASSSGGTSYND. The CDR3 in full is CASSSGGTSYNDYTF.

Concerning this clone itself: Sequencing ends 3 residues short of the CDR3 end; the germline J gene provides the rest. The chain employs TRBV30 and TRBJ1-4, with D possibly being TRBD1 (5 bases). With 0 bases removed from V and 6 bases from J, the gap between germline ends came to 14 bases. Germline V lookup: CDR1 GTSNPN, CDR2 SVGIG (reference sequence). CDR3 length equals 15 residues. Partial CDR3 DNA: TGTGCCTGGAGTGTAGGCGGAGGGGCTGATGAAAAA. Its protein is CAWSVGGGADEK. The whole CDR3 sequence reads CAWSVGGGADEKLFF. Variable domain in full (rest from reference TRBV30 and TRBJ1-4): SQTIHQWPATLVQPVGSPLSLECTVEGTSNPNLYWYRQAAGRGLQLLFYSVGIGQISSEVPQNLSASRPQDRQFILSSKKLLLSDSGFYLCAWSVGGGADEKLFFGSGTQLSVL.

A word on this clone: The read comes to an end 3 residues before the CDR3 does, leaving the germline J gene to fill in the end. The chain uses TRBV30 and TRBJ1-2; D may be TRBD1 (5 bases). Germline values: CDR1 GTSNPN, CDR2 SVGIG (reference sequence). This CDR3 contains 13 residues. Partial CDR3 DNA: TGTGCCTGGAGCCCTGGGGCTATCCACGAC. The encoded protein is CAWSPGAIHD. The entire CDR3 is CAWSPGAIHDYTF.

To note about this clone: Sequencing ends 3 residues short of the CDR3 end; the germline J gene provides the rest. The chain employs TRBV7-9 and TRBJ1-2, with TRBD1 matching over 7 bases. J lost 5 bases, V lost 7 bases, and 10 bases had no gene match. From germline, CDR1 is SEHNR and CDR2 FQNEAQ (reference sequence). This CDR3 spans 14 amino acids. The CDR3 is CASTKDRIEYGYTF. The sequenced CDR3 bases are TGTGCCAGCACCAAGGACAGGATAGAGTATGGC.

With respect to this clone: Sequencing ends 3 residues short of the CDR3 end; the germline J gene provides the rest. The rearrangement uses TRBV5-1 and TRBJ2-7, with D perhaps matching TRBD2 (5 bases). The CDR3 sequence is 14 residues long. The V end was cut by 3 bases, the J end by 0 bases, with 10 bases between. CDR1 and CDR2 (germline): SGHRS, YFSETQ. The CDR3 protein is CASSYRGVSYEQYF. CDR3 bases read: TGCGCCAGCAGCTACCGGGGTGTCTCCTACGAG.

Notes on this clone: Read sequence stops 3 residues before the CDR3 end, and the germline J gene provides the missing end. The chain links TRBV7-9 to TRBJ1-1; TRBD1 is a possible D gene (5 bases). Trimming removed 5 bases from V and 6 bases from J, with 16 bases in between. This CDR3 has 14 residues. Germline V gene sequence: CDR1 SEHNR, CDR2 FQNEAQ (reference sequence). The CDR3 loop is CASSPNILGAEAFF. The DNA read from the CDR3 is TGTGCCAGCAGCCCAAACATTCTAGGGGCTGAA.

On this clone itself: With the read ending 3 residues before the CDR3 end, the germline J gene is used to fill in that end. The chain couples TRBV6-2 or TRBV6-3 to TRBJ2-5; 8 bases fit TRBD2. This CDR3 is built from 14 residues. Germline CDR1 and CDR2: MNHEY and SVGEGT. After removal of 7 bases from V and 5 bases from J, the junction contained 9 bases not matched to a gene. The covered CDR3 bases are TGTGCCAGCACTACGGGGGGGCGCCGGGAGACC. This sequence encodes CASTTGGRRET. From start to end, the CDR3 is CASTTGGRRETQYF.

As regards this clone: Germline is not matched at one junction end, which may reflect a read error. The read comes to an end 3 residues before the CDR3 does, leaving the germline J gene to fill in the end. The chain has TRBV4-2 and TRBJ2-3; 11 positions match TRBD2. The CDR3 is 16 amino acids. CDR1 is LGHNA and CDR2 is YNFKEQ in the germline V gene. The CDR3 spells CASSQELAGGTDTQYF. The CDR3 DNA, read in part, is TGCGCCAGCAGCCAAGAACTAGCGGGGGGCACAGATACG.

Concerning this clone itself: The CDR3 end falls 3 residues outside the read, so it is completed with the germline J gene. The V and J genes are TRBV20-1 and TRBJ2-2; TRBD1 might be the D (6 bases). Trimming stripped 5 bases from V and 4 bases from J, with 14 bases between. This CDR3 comprises 14 residues. From germline, CDR1 is DFQATT and CDR2 SNEGSKA (reference sequence). CDR3 DNA, as far as it was read: TGCAGTGCTCCAGGGGTTCGAAGCACCGGGGAG. Translated: CSAPGVRSTGE. The CDR3 as a whole reads CSAPGVRSTGELFF.

CDR3 sequence reads: CACHTAGGSPLFF. Incomplete CDR3 DNA: TGTGCCTGCCACACTGCGGGGGGTTCACCA. The V gene is TRBV30, the J gene TRBJ1-4; D perhaps matches TRBD1 (5 bases). The read halts 3 residues ahead of the CDR3 end, with the missing end drawn from the germline J gene. This CDR3 comprises 13 residues. Germline lookup yields CDR1 GTSNPN and CDR2 SVGIG (reference sequence). Supplemented by reference TRBV30 and TRBJ1-4, the full variable domain reads SQTIHQWPATLVQPVGSPLSLECTVEGTSNPNLYWYRQAAGRGLQLLFYSVGIGQISSEVPQNLSASRPQDRQFILSSKKLLLSDSGFYLCACHTAGGSPLFFGSGTQLSVL.

On this clone itself: The sequenced fragment ends 3 residues before the CDR3 boundary, so the rest is inferred from the germline J gene. This chain connects TRBV7-3 to TRBJ2-5; D is perhaps TRBD1 (7 bases). The V gene's germline CDR1 is SGHTA and CDR2 FQGTGA. The V end was cut by 0 bases, the J end by 4 bases, with 27 bases between. The CDR3 is 20 residues long. CDR3 loop: CASSLTGGAAGSAGGETQYF. The sequenced part of the CDR3 DNA is TGTGCCAGCAGCTTAACGGGCGGGGCCGCAGGGTCGGCAGGGGGAGAGACC.

A note on this clone: From the germline J gene comes the end of the CDR3, since the read stops 3 residues before it. This chain joins TRBV10-3 and TRBJ1-5; 8 bases are shared with TRBD1. The CDR3 has 14 amino acids. The ends lost 5 bases at V and 3 bases at J; junction bases unmatched: 3. Per the germline V gene, CDR1 is ENHRY and CDR2 is SYGVKD. Incomplete CDR3 DNA: TGTGCCATCAGTCTGACAGGGGACAATCAGCCC. It encodes CAISLTGDNQP. The whole CDR3 is CAISLTGDNQPQHF.

A word on this clone: The read is 3 residues too short to cover the CDR3 end, so that end is filled in from the germline J gene. This sequence joins TRBV5-1 and TRBJ2-2; 10 bases map to TRBD2. Trimming took 0 bases from V and 6 from J; bases not matched to a gene: 2. Germline loops: CDR1 SGHRS, CDR2 YFSETQ. CDR3 length: 15 amino acids. Here the CDR3 reads CASSLESGGAGELFF. CDR3 DNA, as far as it was read: TGCGCCAGCAGCTTGGAAAGCGGGGGGGCCGGGGAG.

In the case of this clone: The DNA ends 3 residues before the CDR3 does, and the rest of the CDR3 is filled in from the germline J gene. V gene TRBV29-1 combines with J gene TRBJ1-2; no definite D call. V dropped 6 bases and J dropped 5 bases, with 7 bases sitting between them. This CDR3 is built from 10 residues. Germline lookup yields CDR1 SQVTM and CDR2 ANQGSEA. The DNA read from the CDR3 is TGCAGCGTCCGGGGATATGGC. Protein sequence: CSVRGYG. The complete CDR3 sequence is CSVRGYGYTF.

On this clone: The read falls 3 residues short of the CDR3 end, and the missing part is taken from the germline J gene. V and J are TRBV6-2 or TRBV6-3 and TRBJ2-2, with 8 nucleotides matching TRBD1. CDR1 MNHEY and CDR2 SVGEGT come from the germline V gene. The trim removed 7 bases at V and 5 bases at J, leaving 12 bases unmatched. The CDR3 is 16 residues long. The CDR3 spells CASTTMDRVLTGELFF. The part of the CDR3 DNA that was read is TGTGCCAGCACCACCATGGACAGGGTCTTAACCGGGGAG.

About this clone: The CDR3 end lies 3 residues beyond the end of the read and is filled in from the germline J gene. This chain connects TRBV6-4 to TRBJ2-3, with TRBD2 identical over 8 bases. Germline trimming cut 0 bases from V and 4 bases from J; bases unmatched to any gene: 0. Germline assignment: CDR1 MRHNA and CDR2 SNTAGT. The CDR3 covers 14 residues. The CDR3 DNA, read in part, is TGTGCCAGCAGTGACTCTAGCGGGGCAGATACG. Protein sequence: CASSDSSGADT. The CDR3 in full is CASSDSSGADTQYF.

CDR3 bases read: TGCGCCAGCAGCTTCTCTAGCGGGGGTTCCTACAATGAG. This gives the protein CASSFSSGGSYNE. The whole CDR3 protein reads CASSFSSGGSYNEQFF. The chain is built from TRBV5-1 and TRBJ2-1; 10 bases agree with TRBD2. From the germline J gene comes the end of the CDR3, since the read stops 3 residues before it. Losses at the gene ends were 2 bases for V and 1 base for J; bases not matched to a gene: 3. Germline CDR1 reads SGHRS; CDR2 reads YFSETQ. CDR3 length: 16 amino acids.

To note about this clone: The read comes to an end 3 residues before the CDR3 does, leaving the germline J gene to fill in the end. V and J are TRBV11-2 and TRBJ1-2; the D gene is possibly TRBD1 (5 bases). There are 13 residues in the CDR3. Trimming took off 1 base at V and 3 bases at J, with 6 bases between the two ends. The germline gives CDR1 SGHAT, CDR2 FQNNGV. This chain's CDR3 is CASSLGGDYGYTF. The part of the CDR3 DNA that was read is TGTGCCAGCAGCTTAGGAGGGGACTATGGC.

Comments on this clone: The sequenced fragment ends 3 residues before the CDR3 boundary, so the rest is inferred from the germline J gene. This chain joins TRBV28 and TRBJ2-7, with 7 bases identical to TRBD1. The CDR3 contains 15 residues. Germline V gene data show CDR1 as MDHEN and CDR2 as SYDVKM. V dropped 5 bases and J dropped 3; count of bases not matched to a gene: 10. CDR3 bases read: TGTGCCAGCAGTCCGTCCCCCGGGACAGACTACGAG. Protein sequence: CASSPSPGTDYE. From start to end, the CDR3 is CASSPSPGTDYEQYF.

To note about this clone: Coverage ceases 3 residues before the CDR3 finishes, and the germline J gene fills in the end. V gene TRBV5-4 combines with J gene TRBJ2-5; perhaps TRBD1 as D (6 bases). Germline-derived CDR1 and CDR2 are SGHNT and YYREEE (reference sequence). This CDR3 comprises 14 residues. V was clipped by 3 bases and J by 4 bases, with 13 bases between them. The covered CDR3 bases are TGTGCCAGCAGCTCCGGGACAATCGGAGAGACC. Amino acid sequence: CASSSGTIGET. The full CDR3 reads CASSSGTIGETQYF. Full variable domain (missing parts from reference TRBV5-4 and TRBJ2-5): ETGVTQSPTHLIKTRGQQVTLRCSSQSGHNTVSWYQQALGQGPQFIFQYYREEENGRGNFPPRFSGLQFPNYSSELNVNALELDDSALYLCASSSGTIGETQYFGPGTRLLVL.